A selection of T cell receptor beta chains follows, all from one sample in a study of cytomegalovirus exposure and HLA in healthy donors. The table came from immunoSEQ multiplex PCR; TCRdb's copy has only in-frame clones and leaves some out. The data hold approximately 200,000 clones, with 65% to 80% observed a single time. Sequencing was performed on PBMCs. These receptors all come from a man aged 25 to 40 in good health and CMV-seropositive. Each CDR3 is given with its conserved first and last residue. The D gene is left open where the match is weak. The size entry is marked missing in some rows and otherwise reads once, few, many or a size class.

d_call j_call clone_size v_call cdr3_nt cdr3_aa
. TRBJ1-1 . TRBV5-4 TGTGCCAGCAGCTTACCGGGACTCATGAACACTGAAGCTTTCTTT CASSLPGLMNTEAFF
TRBD2 TRBJ2-3 . TRBV9 TGTGCCAGCAGCGTACAGGAAGCGGGGTGGGATACGCAGTATTTT CASSVQEAGWDTQYF
TRBD1 TRBJ2-7 . TRBV27 TGTGCCAGCAGTTTCACCGGGACAGGGGGCTTCGAGCAGTACTTC CASSFTGTGGFEQYF
TRBD2 TRBJ2-1 . TRBV7-8 TGTGCCAGCAACAATTTCGGGGGGGCCGGTAATGAGCAGTTCTTC CASNNFGGAGNEQFF
TRBD1 TRBJ1-5 . TRBV7-2 TGTGCCAGCAGCTTAGAATATGGGACAGGACAGCCCCAGCATTTT CASSLEYGTGQPQHF
TRBD1 TRBJ1-6 once TRBV6-5 TGTGCCAGCAGCCGGACAGGGTATAATTCACCCCTCCACTTT CASSRTGYNSPLHF
TRBD1 TRBJ2-7 few TRBV10-3 TGTGCCATCAGTGGAGCGAACAGGGGTCCTTCCTACGAGCAGTACTTC CAISGANRGPSYEQYF
. TRBJ1-5 . TRBV4-3 TGCGCCAGCAGCCAAGAATGGGGCAAGAGCAATCAGCCCCAGCATTTT CASSQEWGKSNQPQHF
. TRBJ2-1 . TRBV4-1 TGCGCCAGCAGCCAAGGAGGCAATCGTCCTGAGCAGTTCTTC CASSQGGNRPEQFF
TRBD2 TRBJ2-7 . TRBV13 TGTGCCAGCAGCTACGCTAGCGGGAGCTACGAGCAGTACTTC CASSYASGSYEQYF
TRBD2 TRBJ2-1 . TRBV28 TGTGCCAGCAGTTTGCCCGGGACTAGCGGGAGGGGGGAGCAGTTCTTC CASSLPGTSGRGEQFF
. TRBJ2-5 . TRBV9 TGTGCCAGCAGCGTAAGCTCCGGGGAGACCCAGTACTTC CASSVSSGETQYF
TRBD2 TRBJ2-1 . TRBV7-6 TGTGCCAGCAGCTTAGGGTCTAGCGGGGGGCGGTACTCCTACAATGAGCAGTTCTTC CASSLGSSGGRYSYNEQFF
. TRBJ1-4 . TRBV7-8 TGTGCCAGCAGCTTAGGGACAGCTCGAGAAAAACTGTTTTTT CASSLGTAREKLFF
TRBD1 TRBJ1-4 . TRBV7-8 TGTGCCAGCAGCTTAGTAATGGGGACAGGGGGCGCCAATGAAAAACTGTTTTTT CASSLVMGTGGANEKLFF
TRBD1 TRBJ2-3 few TRBV11-2 TGTGCCAGCAGCCCCGGGACAGGGCGCACAGATACGCAGTATTTT CASSPGTGRTDTQYF
TRBD2 TRBJ2-3 . TRBV7-3 TGTGCCAGCAGCTCTGGTAGCGGGGCCACAGATACGCAGTATTTT CASSSGSGATDTQYF
. TRBJ1-1 . TRBV19 TGTGCCAGTAGTTTCGACTCGGGACAACAGAACACTGAAGCTTTCTTT CASSFDSGQQNTEAFF
TRBD1 TRBJ2-3 once TRBV12-5 TGTGCTAGTGGTTTAGCAGGGGGCGCGGATACGCAGTATTTT CASGLAGGADTQYF
. TRBJ2-7 few TRBV6-1 TGTGCCAGCAGTAGTCGTGGCGGGCCATTGGAGGAGCAGTACTTC CASSSRGGPLEEQYF
. TRBJ1-4 . TRBV7-9 TGTGCCAGCAACTATGATAATGAAAAACTGTTTTTT CASNYDNEKLFF
. TRBJ1-4 . TRBV19 TGTGCCAGTGGACAACAGTCGACCCCTTCTGAAAAACTGTTTTTT CASGQQSTPSEKLFF
TRBD2 TRBJ2-1 . TRBV5-4 TGTGCCAGCAGCGCCGGACTAGCGGGGAATGAGCAGTTCTTC CASSAGLAGNEQFF
. TRBJ1-1 . TRBV27 TGTGCCAGCAGTTTCTCAGGGGACGTGAACACTGAAGCTTTCTTT CASSFSGDVNTEAFF
TRBD1 TRBJ2-5 once TRBV7-6 TGTGCCAGCAGCTTAGAGAGGGGGCCTGAGACCCAGTACTTC CASSLERGPETQYF
. TRBJ1-1 many TRBV14 TGTGCCAGCAGCCCCCGACCAGGGACTGAAGCTTTCTTT CASSPRPGTEAFF
TRBD2 TRBJ2-5 few TRBV7-2 TGTGCCAGCAGCCCCTTCACTAGCGGCCCTCCGAAGACCCAGTACTTC CASSPFTSGPPKTQYF